The source of this TCR beta chain is a study of blood T cell repertoires in COVID-19. Study background: Sites across the United States, Italy and Spain contributed samples from acute and convalescent COVID-19. T cells, B-cell-depleted T cells, or PBMCs provided the cDNA or gDNA that served as material.

Produced via immunoSEQ multiplex PCR; TCRdb's table is partial and in-frame only. This sample yields 300,000 to 500,000 clones, of which over 75% are seen a single time; around 0.91% belongs to the top ten. V was clipped by 4 bases and J by 5 bases; unmatched bases: 2. Germline CDR1 GTSNPN, CDR2 SVGIG (reference sequence). This CDR3 contains 13 residues. This clone was counted once. This clonotype was sampled from a woman aged 25 to 39 with acute COVID-19. Material: PBMCs or T cells enriched from blood (not recorded which). This chain links TRBV30 with TRBJ2-1, with TRBD2 matching over 10 bases. The CDR3 DNA is TGTGCCTGGAATAGCGGGGGGCACAATGAGCAGTTCTTC. As protein: CAWNSGGHNEQFF.